This TCR beta chain derives from a study of blood T cell repertoires in COVID-19. Sequencing used immunoSEQ multiplex PCR; TCRdb keeps in-frame clones, though not all of them. Here the sample spans about 81,000 clones, about nine tenths being singletons. The CDR3 runs 13 residues. Germline V lookup: CDR1 SGHRS, CDR2 YFSETQ. Trimming shortened V by 7 bases and J by 0 bases, and 7 bases separated the two germline ends. The sequenced sample consisted of peripheral blood. The TCR originated in a woman aged 50 to 60 in a cohort sampled during active COVID-19. This sequence joins TRBV5-1 and TRBJ2-2; D is uncertain. CDR3 loop: CASFVPNTGELFF. Written as DNA, the CDR3 is TGCGCCAGCTTCGTCCCGAACACCGGGGAGCTGTTTTTT. Looking up the rest from reference TRBV5-1 and TRBJ2-2 gives the full variable domain: KAGVTQTPRYLIKTRGQQVTLSCSPISGHRSVSWYQQTPGQGLQFLFEYFSETQRNKGNFPGRFSGRQFSNSRSEMNVSTLELGDSALYLCASFVPNTGELFFGEGSRLTVL.